A single sample is the source of the 11 T cell receptor beta chains below, sequenced in a study of blood T cell repertoires in COVID-19. TCRdb's copy holds only in-frame clones and misses some; the assay was immunoSEQ multiplex PCR. The sample contains roughly 230,000 clones, 70% to 90% of which appear only once. The sequencing sample was made of PBMCs or T cells enriched from blood (not recorded which). These receptors were collected from a woman in her forties or fifties who had been exposed to COVID-19.

This clone was observed a few times. The chain is built from TRBV6-2 or TRBV6-3 and TRBJ1-6; D may be TRBD1 (5 bases). Per germline, CDR1 MNHEY and CDR2 SVGEGT. V was clipped by 0 bases and J by 7 bases, with 7 bases between them. The CDR3 runs 14 residues. CDR3 bases: TGTGCCAGCAGTTACTCGGGGCGGAATTCACCCCTCCACTTT. The encoded protein is CASSYSGRNSPLHF.

V usage is TRBV29-1 and J usage is TRBJ1-2; D is possibly TRBD1 (6 bases). Germline loops: CDR1 SQVTM, CDR2 ANQGSEA. V was cut by 5 bases and J by 2 bases, with 12 bases left in between. The CDR3 has 13 residues. CDR3 residues: CSVMTGPNYGYTF. CDR3 in DNA: TGCAGCGTTATGACAGGTCCCAACTATGGCTACACCTTC.

This rearrangement joins TRBV2 to TRBJ1-2; 12 nucleotides agree with TRBD1. V gave up 5 bases and J gave up 8 bases; unmatched junction bases: 9. Germline CDR1 is SNHLY and CDR2 is FYNNEI. The CDR3 spans 15 residues. The CDR3 sequence is CASSRRDRGREGYTF. CDR3 DNA sequence: TGTGCCAGCAGTCGCCGGGACAGGGGGCGAGAAGGCTACACCTTC.

CDR3 in DNA: TGTGCCAGCAGTTTAGGAGGGGCGGGTGGTGGCTACACCTTC. Its translation is CASSLGGAGGGYTF. The chain links TRBV28 to TRBJ1-2, with D maybe TRBD1 (5 bases). CDR1 and CDR2 from the germline V gene are MDHEN and SYDVKM. The CDR3 sequence is 14 residues long. V was clipped by 2 bases and J by 7 bases, with 14 bases between them.

In this sample, this clone turned up a few times. This sequence joins TRBV10-3 and TRBJ2-3; 9 bases are a match to TRBD1. CDR1 and CDR2 from the germline V gene are ENHRY and SYGVKD. This CDR3 region has 14 residues. J was trimmed by 1 base and V by 10 bases; bases with no gene match: 6. CDR3 residues: CATTRDRGTDTQYF. The CDR3, as DNA: TGTGCCACCACCCGGGACAGGGGCACAGATACGCAGTATTTT.

The J gene is TRBJ1-1, the V gene TRBV11-3; TRBD1 matches at 8 bases. The CDR3 totals 13 residues. J lost 6 bases, V lost 3 bases, and 3 bases had no gene match. Germline V lookup: CDR1 SGHNT, CDR2 YENEEA. The CDR3 nucleotides read TGTGCCAGCAGCTTCGGACAGGGCGCTGAAGCTTTCTTT. This encodes CASSFGQGAEAFF.

V is TRBV7-2 and J is TRBJ2-1; 9 bases are shared with TRBD2. The V segment lost 1 base and the J segment 2 bases; nucleotides outside the gene matches: 3. Germline V gene sequence: CDR1 SGHTA, CDR2 FQGNSA. The CDR3 runs 16 residues. The CDR3 reads CASSLEGGGAYNEQFF. CDR3 DNA: TGTGCCAGCAGCTTAGAAGGCGGGGGGGCCTACAATGAGCAGTTCTTC.

The gene calls are TRBV11-1 and TRBJ2-3, with 11 bases aligning to TRBD2. CDR3 length: 15 residues. Germline V lookup: CDR1 SGHAT, CDR2 FQDESV (reference sequence). Trimming at V came to 6 bases and at J to 3 bases, leaving 5 bases not matched to a gene. CDR3 in amino acids: CASSTRLAGTDTQYF. The CDR3, as DNA: TGTGCCAGCAGTACCCGACTAGCGGGGACAGATACGCAGTATTTT.

The chain recombines TRBV27 with TRBJ1-1; 10 positions match TRBD1. The CDR3 is made up of 14 amino acids. Germline CDR1 and CDR2: MNHEY and SMNVEV (reference sequence). V lost 3 bases to trimming and J lost 7 bases; unmatched junction nucleotides: 5. DNA for the CDR3: TGTGCCAGCAGTTTGTCCGGGACAGGGGATGAAGCTTTCTTT. The encoded protein is CASSLSGTGDEAFF.

This rearrangement joins TRBV6-1 to TRBJ1-3; the D is unclear. The V end was cut by 3 bases, the J end by 0 bases, with 9 bases between. CDR1 and CDR2 from the germline V gene are MNHNS and SASEGT. CDR3 length equals 15 residues. Written as DNA, the CDR3 is TGTGCCAGCAGTGATCAGGTTAGCTCTGGAAACACCATATATTTT. It codes for CASSDQVSSGNTIYF.

CDR3 bases: TGTGCCACCAGTGATCCCCAGGGGGACGGCTACACCTTC. It codes for CATSDPQGDGYTF. V is TRBV24-1 and J is TRBJ1-2, with 7 bases fitting TRBD1. Germline V gives CDR1 KGHDR, CDR2 SFDVKD. The J segment lost 8 bases and the V segment lost 3 bases, leaving 5 bases of the junction unmatched. The CDR3 totals 13 residues.